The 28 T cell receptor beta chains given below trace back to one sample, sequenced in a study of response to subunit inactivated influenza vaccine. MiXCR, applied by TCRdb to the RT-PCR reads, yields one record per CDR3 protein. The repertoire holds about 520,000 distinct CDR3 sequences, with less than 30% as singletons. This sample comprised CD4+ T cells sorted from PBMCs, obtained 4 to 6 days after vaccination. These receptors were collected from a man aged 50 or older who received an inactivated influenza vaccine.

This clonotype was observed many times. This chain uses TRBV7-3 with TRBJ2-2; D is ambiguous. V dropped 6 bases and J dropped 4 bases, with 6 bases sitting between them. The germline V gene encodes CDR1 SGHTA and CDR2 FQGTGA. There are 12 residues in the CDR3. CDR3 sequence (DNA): TGTGCCAGCAGTTTTGGCACCGGGGAGCTGTTTTTT. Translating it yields CASSFGTGELFF.

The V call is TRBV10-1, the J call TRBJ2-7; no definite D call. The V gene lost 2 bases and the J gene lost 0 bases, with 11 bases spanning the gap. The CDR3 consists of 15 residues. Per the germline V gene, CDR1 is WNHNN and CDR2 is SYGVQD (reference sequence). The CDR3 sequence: CASSEPLDASYEQYF. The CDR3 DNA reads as TGCGCCAGCAGTGAGCCATTGGACGCCTCCTACGAGCAGTACTTC.

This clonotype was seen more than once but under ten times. The CDR3 DNA reads as TGTGCCAGCAGCTCCCTTGGGGACAGCACCGGGGAGCTGTTTTTT. This sequence encodes CASSSLGDSTGELFF. The chain uses TRBV7-2 and TRBJ2-2, with TRBD1 matching 7 bases. The CDR3 is 15 residues long. V trimming: 4 bases; J trimming: 4 bases; junction bases outside the gene matches: 6. Germline V lookup: CDR1 SGHTA, CDR2 FQGNSA. The full variable domain, rest sourced from reference TRBV7-2 and TRBJ2-2, is GAGVSQSPSNKVTEKGKDVELRCDPISGHTALYWYRQSLGQGLEFLIYFQGNSAPDKSGLPSDRFSAERTGGSVSTLTIQRTQQEDSAVYLCASSSLGDSTGELFFGEGSRLTVL.

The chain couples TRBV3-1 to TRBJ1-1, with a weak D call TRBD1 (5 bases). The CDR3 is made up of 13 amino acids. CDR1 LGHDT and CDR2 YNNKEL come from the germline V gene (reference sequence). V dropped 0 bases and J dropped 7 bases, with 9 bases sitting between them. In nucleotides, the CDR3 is TGTGCCAGCAGCCAAGATGAGAGGGGTGAAGCTTTCTTT. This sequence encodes CASSQDERGEAFF.

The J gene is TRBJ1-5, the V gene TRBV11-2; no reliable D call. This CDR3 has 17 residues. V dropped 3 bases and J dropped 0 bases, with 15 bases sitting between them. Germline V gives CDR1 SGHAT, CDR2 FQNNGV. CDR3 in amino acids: CASSFRRQEYSNQPQHF. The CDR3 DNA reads TGTGCCAGCAGCTTTCGTCGGCAGGAGTATAGCAATCAGCCCCAGCATTTT.

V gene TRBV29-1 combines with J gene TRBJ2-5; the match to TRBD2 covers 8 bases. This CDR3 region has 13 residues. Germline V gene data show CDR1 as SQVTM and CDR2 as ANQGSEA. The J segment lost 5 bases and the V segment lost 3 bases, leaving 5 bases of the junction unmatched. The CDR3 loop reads CSVERGAGETQYF. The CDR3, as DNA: TGCAGCGTTGAGCGGGGGGCGGGGGAGACCCAGTACTTC.

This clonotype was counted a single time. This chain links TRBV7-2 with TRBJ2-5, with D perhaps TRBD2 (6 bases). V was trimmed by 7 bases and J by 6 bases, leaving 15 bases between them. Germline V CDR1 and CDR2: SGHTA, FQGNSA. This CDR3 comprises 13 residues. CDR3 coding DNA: TGTGCCAGCACCACTGGGGGGAAAAAGACCCAGTACTTC. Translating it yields CASTTGGKKTQYF.

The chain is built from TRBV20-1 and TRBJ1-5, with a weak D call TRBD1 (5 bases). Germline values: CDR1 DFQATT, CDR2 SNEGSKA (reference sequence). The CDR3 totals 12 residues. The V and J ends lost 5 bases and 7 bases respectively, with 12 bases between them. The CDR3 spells CSADRVGQPQHF. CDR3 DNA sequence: TGCAGTGCTGACAGAGTAGGACAGCCCCAGCATTTT.

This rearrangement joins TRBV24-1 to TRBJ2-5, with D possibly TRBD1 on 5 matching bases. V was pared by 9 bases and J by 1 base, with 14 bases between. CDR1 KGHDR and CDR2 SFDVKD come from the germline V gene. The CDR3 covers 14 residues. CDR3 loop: CATSLGQAQETQYF. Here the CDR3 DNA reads TGTGCCACCTCCCTGGGGCAGGCCCAAGAGACCCAGTACTTC.

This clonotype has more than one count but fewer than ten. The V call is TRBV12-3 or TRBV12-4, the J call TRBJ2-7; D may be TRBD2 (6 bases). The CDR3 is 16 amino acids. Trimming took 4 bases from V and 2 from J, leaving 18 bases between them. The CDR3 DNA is TGTGCCAGCAGTTCGGGGAGGACAAGGGCTACCTACGAGCAGTACTTC. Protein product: CASSSGRTRATYEQYF.

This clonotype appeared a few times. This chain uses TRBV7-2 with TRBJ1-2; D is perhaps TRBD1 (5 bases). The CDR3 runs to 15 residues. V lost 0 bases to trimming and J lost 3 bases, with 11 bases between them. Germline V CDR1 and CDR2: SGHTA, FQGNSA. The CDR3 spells CASSLADWGYYGYTF. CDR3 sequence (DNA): TGTGCCAGCAGCTTAGCTGACTGGGGGTACTATGGCTACACCTTC. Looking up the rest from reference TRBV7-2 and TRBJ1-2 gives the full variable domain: GAGVSQSPSNKVTEKGKDVELRCDPISGHTALYWYRQSLGQGLEFLIYFQGNSAPDKSGLPSDRFSAERTGGSVSTLTIQRTQQEDSAVYLCASSLADWGYYGYTFGSGTRLTVV.

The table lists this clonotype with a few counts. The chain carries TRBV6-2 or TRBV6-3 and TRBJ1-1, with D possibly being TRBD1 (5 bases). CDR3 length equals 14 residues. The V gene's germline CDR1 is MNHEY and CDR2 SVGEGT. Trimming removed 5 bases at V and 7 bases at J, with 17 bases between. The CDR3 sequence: CASSPTWGFGEAFF. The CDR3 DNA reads TGTGCCAGCAGTCCAACGTGGGGGTTCGGTGAAGCTTTCTTT.

This chain's CDR3 is CASSLLQALNTGELFF. CDR3 DNA: TGCGCCAGCAGCCTCCTCCAGGCACTTAACACCGGGGAGCTGTTTTTT. The chain carries TRBV5-1 and TRBJ2-2, with D uncertain. Trimming shortened V by 4 bases and J by 2 bases, and 15 bases separated the two germline ends. Germline lookup yields CDR1 SGHRS and CDR2 YFSETQ. The CDR3 sequence is 16 residues long.

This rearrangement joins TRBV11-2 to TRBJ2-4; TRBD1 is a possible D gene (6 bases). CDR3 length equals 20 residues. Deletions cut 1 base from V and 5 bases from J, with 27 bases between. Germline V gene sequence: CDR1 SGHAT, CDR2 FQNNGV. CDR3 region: CASSLVSSQGLTPFQNIQYF. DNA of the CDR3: TGTGCCAGCAGCTTAGTCAGTAGTCAGGGGTTAACTCCCTTCCAAAACATTCAGTACTTC. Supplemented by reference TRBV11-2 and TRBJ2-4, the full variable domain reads EAGVAQSPRYKIIEKRQSVAFWCNPISGHATLYWYQQILGQGPKLLIQFQNNGVVDDSQLPKDRFSAERLKGVDSTLKIQPAKLEDSAVYLCASSLVSSQGLTPFQNIQYFGAGTRLSVL.

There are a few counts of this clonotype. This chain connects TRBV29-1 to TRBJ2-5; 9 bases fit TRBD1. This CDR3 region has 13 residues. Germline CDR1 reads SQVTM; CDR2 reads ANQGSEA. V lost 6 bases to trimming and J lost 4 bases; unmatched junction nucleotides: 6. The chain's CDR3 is CSVGHRGRETQYF. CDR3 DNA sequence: TGCAGCGTGGGGCACAGGGGGCGAGAGACCCAGTACTTC. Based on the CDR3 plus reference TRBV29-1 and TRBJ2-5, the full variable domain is SAVISQKPSRDICQRGTSLTIQCQVDSQVTMMFWYRQQPGQSLTLIATANQGSEATYESGFVIDKFPISRPNLTFSTLTVSNMSPEDSSIYLCSVGHRGRETQYFGPGTRLLVL.

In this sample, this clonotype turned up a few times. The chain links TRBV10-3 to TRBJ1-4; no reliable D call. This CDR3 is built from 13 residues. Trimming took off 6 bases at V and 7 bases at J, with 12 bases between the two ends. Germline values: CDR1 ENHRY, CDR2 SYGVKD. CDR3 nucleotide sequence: TGTGCCATCAGCCGTGGAGTTGGTGAAAAACTGTTTTTT. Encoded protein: CAISRGVGEKLFF.

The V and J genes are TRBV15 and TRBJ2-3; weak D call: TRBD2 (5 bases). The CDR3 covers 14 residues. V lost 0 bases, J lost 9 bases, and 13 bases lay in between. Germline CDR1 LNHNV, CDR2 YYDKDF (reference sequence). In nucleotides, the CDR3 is TGTGCCACCAGCAGAGATAAGGTTGGAGGCACGCAGTATTTT. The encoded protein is CATSRDKVGGTQYF.

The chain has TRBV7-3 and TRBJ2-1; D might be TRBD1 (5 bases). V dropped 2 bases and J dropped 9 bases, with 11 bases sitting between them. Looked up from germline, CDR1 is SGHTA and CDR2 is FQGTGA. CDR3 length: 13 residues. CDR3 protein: CASSLSWGGEQFF. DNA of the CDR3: TGTGCCAGCAGCTTATCTTGGGGCGGTGAGCAGTTCTTC.

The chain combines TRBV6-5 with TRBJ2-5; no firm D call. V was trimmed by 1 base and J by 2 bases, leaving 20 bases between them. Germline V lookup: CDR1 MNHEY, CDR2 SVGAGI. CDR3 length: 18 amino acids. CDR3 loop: CASSYLTNRYQRQETQYF. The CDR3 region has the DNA TGTGCCAGCAGTTACTTGACGAACAGATATCAACGGCAAGAGACCCAGTACTTC.

The CDR3 region is CASSKGGPSSYEQYF. The CDR3 DNA follows: TGTGCCAGCAGCAAGGGGGGTCCTAGCTCCTACGAGCAGTACTTC. This chain links TRBV9 with TRBJ2-7; D may match TRBD1 or TRBD2 (6 bases each). Germline CDR1 SGDLS, CDR2 YYNGEE. V was shortened by 4 bases and J by 0 bases, with 14 bases between the two germline ends. This CDR3 region has 15 residues.

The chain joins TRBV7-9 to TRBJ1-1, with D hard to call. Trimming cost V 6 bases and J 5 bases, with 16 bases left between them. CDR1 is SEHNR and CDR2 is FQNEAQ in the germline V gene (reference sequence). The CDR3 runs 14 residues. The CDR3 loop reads CASSSQTQTTEAFF. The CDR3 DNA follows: TGTGCCAGCAGTTCGCAGACACAAACGACTGAAGCTTTCTTT.

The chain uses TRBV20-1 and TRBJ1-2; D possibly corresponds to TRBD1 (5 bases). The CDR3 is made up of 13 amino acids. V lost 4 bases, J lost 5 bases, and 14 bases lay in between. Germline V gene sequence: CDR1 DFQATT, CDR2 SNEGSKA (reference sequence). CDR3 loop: CSATRRGGYGYTF. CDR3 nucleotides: TGCAGTGCTACCCGTCGGGGCGGGTATGGCTACACCTTC.

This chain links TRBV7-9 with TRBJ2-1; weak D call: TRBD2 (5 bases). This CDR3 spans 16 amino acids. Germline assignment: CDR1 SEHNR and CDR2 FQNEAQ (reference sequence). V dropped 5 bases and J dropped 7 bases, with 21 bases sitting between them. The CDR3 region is CASSLSGPGLRNEQFF. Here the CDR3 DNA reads TGTGCCAGCAGCCTTAGTGGTCCGGGATTGAGGAATGAGCAGTTCTTC.

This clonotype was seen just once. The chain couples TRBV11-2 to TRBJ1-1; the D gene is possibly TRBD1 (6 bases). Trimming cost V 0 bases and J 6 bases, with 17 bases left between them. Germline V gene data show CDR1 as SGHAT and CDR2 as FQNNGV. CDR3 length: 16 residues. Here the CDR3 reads CASSLESLRGMAEAFF. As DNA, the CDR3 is TGTGCCAGCAGCTTAGAGTCTTTGAGGGGGATGGCTGAAGCTTTCTTT.

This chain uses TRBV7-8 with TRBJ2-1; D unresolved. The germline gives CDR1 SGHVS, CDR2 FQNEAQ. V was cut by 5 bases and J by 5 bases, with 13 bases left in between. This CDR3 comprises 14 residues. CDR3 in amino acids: CASSLRRSHNEQFF. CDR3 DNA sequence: TGTGCCAGCAGCCTTAGAAGGAGTCACAATGAGCAGTTCTTC.

CDR3 DNA sequence: TGTGCCAGCAGGAACCCGGGACAGGGTACCTACGAGCAGTACTTC. It encodes CASRNPGQGTYEQYF. The chain links TRBV28 to TRBJ2-7; 9 positions agree with TRBD1. Germline values: CDR1 MDHEN, CDR2 SYDVKM. V was pared by 6 bases and J by 2 bases, with 8 bases of the junction left unmatched. The CDR3 is 15 residues long.

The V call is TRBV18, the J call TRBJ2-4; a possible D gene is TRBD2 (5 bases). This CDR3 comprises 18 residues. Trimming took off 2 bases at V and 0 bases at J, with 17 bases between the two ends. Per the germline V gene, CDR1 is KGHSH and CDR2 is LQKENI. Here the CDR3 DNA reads TGTGCCAGCTCACCAGTGGCCCTCATTAGCGTAGCCAAAAACATTCAGTACTTC. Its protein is CASSPVALISVAKNIQYF.

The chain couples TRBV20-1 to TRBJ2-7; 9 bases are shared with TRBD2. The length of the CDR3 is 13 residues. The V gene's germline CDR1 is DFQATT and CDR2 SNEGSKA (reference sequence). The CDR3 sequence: CSPFSGSSYEQYF. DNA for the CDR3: TGCAGCCCATTTAGCGGGAGTTCCTACGAGCAGTACTTC.